This TCR beta chain was sequenced during a study of T cell responses to AZD1222 COVID-19 vaccine. Clones were read by immunoSEQ multiplex PCR, and TCRdb kept only the in-frame ones, dropping some. Here the sample spans about 120,000 clones, around 93% being singletons. In germline, CDR1 is SNHLY, CDR2 FYNNEI. This CDR3 has 14 residues. The V and J ends lost 2 bases and 2 bases respectively, with 7 bases between them. The specimen was peripheral blood, collected on day 0 of AZD1222 vaccination. The chain has TRBV2 and TRBJ1-3; D is unclear. The clonotype was recovered from an adult in good health. CDR3 DNA sequence: TGTGCCAGCAGTGAACCAAGAGCTGGAAACACCATATATTTT. It codes for CASSEPRAGNTIYF. Full variable domain (rest looked up from reference TRBV2 and TRBJ1-3): EPEVTQTPSHQVTQMGQEVILRCVPISNHLYFYWYRQILGQKVEFLVSFYNNEISEKSEIFDDQFSVERPDGSNFTLKIRSTKLEDSAMYFCASSEPRAGNTIYFGEGSWLTVV.